Included here is one T cell receptor beta chain sequence, with context. Its specificity is not known. At one end the junction does not follow the germline gene, possibly because of a read error. TCRdb reprocessed the PCR reads via MiXCR and lists one record per CDR3 protein. Of 460,000 or so distinct CDR3 sequences listed, over 20% are singletons. The CDR3 covers 12 residues. Germline values: CDR1 SEHNR, CDR2 FQNEAQ (reference sequence). This entry is derived from a study of molecular identifiers for immune sequencing clone quantification. Notes on the study in general: In cases of identical TCR molecules sharing a barcode, highly expanded clone sizes could be underestimated.

Sorted cells numbering 20,000 to 1,000,000, with 10%, 30% or 50% RNA, yielded the naive CD8 libraries. Sorting captured naive CD8 T cells as CD8+CD4-CCR7+CD45RA+. The sample taken for sequencing was naive CD8+ T cells from blood, with Jurkat cell RNA spiked in. Regarding subset: FACS-sorted CD8+CD4-CCR7+CD45RA+ naive T cells. The source of this sequence is a human donor in good health. Some libraries in this study had Jurkat cell RNA spiked in. The V gene is TRBV7-9, the J gene TRBJ2-3; TRBD2 matches 11 bases. CDR3 bases: TGTGCCAGCAGCATTCCGACTAGCGGGGTAGTATTT. Translating it yields CASSIPTSGVVF. Complete variable domain (other parts from reference TRBV7-9 and TRBJ2-3): DTGVSQNPRHKITKRGQNVTFRCDPISEHNRLYWYRQTLGQGPEFLTYFQNEAQLEKSRLLSDRFSAERPKGSFSTLEIQRTEQGDSAMYLCASSIPTSGVVFGPGTRLTVL.